This TCR beta chain was sequenced for a study of regulatory T cells in long-lasting Graves disease. Time point in this sample: newly diagnosed GD, antithyroid drugs for less than 3 months. PBMC-extracted RNA yielded the TCR library. iRepertoire HTBI primers and Arm-PCR of CDR3 regions built TCR beta libraries. TCRdb independently ran MiXCR on the multiplex PCR reads; one entry per CDR3 protein. The table has roughly 400,000 distinct CDR3 sequences, about a sixth seen once. This clonotype was detected many times. This sample also belongs to another study, concerning T cells in Graves' hyperthyroidism and ophthalmopathy. Per that paper: Carried out on the TCR CDR3, a first-round RT-PCR used the HTBI primer set. Prediction of ophthalmopathy progression came a median about 6 months pre-onset.

The clonotype was recovered from a woman aged 18-29 years with Graves disease. The specimen was peripheral blood mononuclear cells (PBMCs), collected at new diagnosis, from a patient treated with antithyroid drugs.

CDR3 amino acids: CASSPFHNQPQHF. The CDR3 nucleotides read TGTGCCAGCTCACCATTTCACAATCAGCCCCAGCATTTT. The chain couples TRBV18 to TRBJ1-5; D is unresolved. Per the germline V gene, CDR1 is KGHSH and CDR2 is LQKENI. V lost 2 bases and J 3 bases, leaving 5 bases between the germline ends. The CDR3 is 13 residues long. Complete variable domain (other parts from reference TRBV18 and TRBJ1-5): NAGVMQNPRHLVRRRGQEARLRCSPMKGHSHVYWYRQLPEEGLKFMVYLQKENIIDESGMPKERFSAEFPKEGPSILRIQQVVRGDSAAYFCASSPFHNQPQHFGDGTRLSIL.